The 23 T cell receptor beta chains below come from one sample, sequenced in a study of neurological immune-mediated disorders. MiXCR, run by TCRdb on the 5' RACE reads, gives a single entry per CDR3 protein. The sample holds around 130,000 distinct CDR3 sequences, roughly 3.2% seen once. Sequenced sample: PBMCs. The receptors originated from a woman younger than 45 with multiple sclerosis.

This clonotype was detected ten times or more. This chain links TRBV20-1 with TRBJ1-2; 11 bases map to TRBD1. The trim removed 3 bases at V and 8 bases at J, leaving 5 bases unmatched. CDR3 length: 13 amino acids. Germline lookup yields CDR1 DFQATT and CDR2 SNEGSKA (reference sequence). The CDR3 nucleotides are TGCAGTGCTAGGACGGACAGGGGGCACGGCTACACCTTC. Protein product: CSARTDRGHGYTF.

This clonotype was detected many times. The gene calls are TRBV27 and TRBJ1-2, with TRBD1 as a possible D gene (5 bases). Looked up from germline, CDR1 is MNHEY and CDR2 is SMNVEV (reference sequence). CDR3 length: 15 amino acids. The germline V and J ends were trimmed by 3 bases and 8 bases, with 19 bases remaining between them. CDR3 region: CASSFLPGRGDGYTF. For the CDR3, the DNA is TGTGCCAGCAGTTTTTTGCCGGGGAGGGGCGACGGCTACACCTTC.

This clonotype occurred many times. The genes are TRBV5-1 and TRBJ1-1, with 7 bases fitting TRBD1. V shed 4 bases and J 5 bases; nucleotides not matched to a gene: 8. Germline V gene data show CDR1 as SGHRS and CDR2 as YFSETQ. The CDR3 extends over 14 amino acids. The CDR3 spells CASSLGGSLTEAFF. CDR3 coding DNA: TGCGCCAGCAGCCTAGGGGGCTCGTTGACTGAAGCTTTCTTT.

This clonotype was detected many times. This chain links TRBV20-1 with TRBJ1-3; the match to TRBD1 covers 7 bases. Germline CDR1 DFQATT, CDR2 SNEGSKA (reference sequence). With V trimmed by 1 base and J by 0 bases, 9 bases remained unmatched. CDR3 length: 17 residues. The CDR3 DNA reads as TGCAGTGCTAGAGTCCGGGACAGCCGATTCTCTGGAAACACCATATATTTT. Its protein is CSARVRDSRFSGNTIYF.

Many counts were recorded for this clonotype. The chain recombines TRBV9 with TRBJ2-3, with 12 bases matching TRBD2. The V gene end was trimmed by 0 bases and the J gene end by 2 bases; junction bases not matched to a gene: 1. Per the germline V gene, CDR1 is SGDLS and CDR2 is YYNGEE. The CDR3 contains 16 residues. The CDR3 sequence is CASSVGTSGTTDTQYF. The CDR3 DNA reads TGTGCCAGCAGCGTAGGGACTAGCGGGACCACAGATACGCAGTATTTT.

This clonotype has ten or more counts. The chain is built from TRBV5-1 and TRBJ1-2; D remains unclear. V shed 4 bases and J shed 8 bases, with 18 bases lying between them. The CDR3 has 14 residues. CDR1 is SGHRS, CDR2 YFSETQ, per germline. The CDR3 spells CASSPGGNGEGYTF. As DNA, the CDR3 is TGCGCCAGCAGCCCTGGAGGAAACGGGGAAGGCTACACCTTC.

The sample holds many counts of this clonotype. The genes are TRBV7-2 and TRBJ2-3, with 13 positions matching TRBD2. The V gene's germline CDR1 is SGHTA and CDR2 FQGNSA. This CDR3 has 20 residues. The J segment lost 1 base and the V segment lost 5 bases, leaving 15 bases of the junction unmatched. CDR3 DNA sequence: TGTGCCAGCAGCCCCTTCCGTTACGGACTAGCGGGAGCTGGCACAGATACGCAGTATTTT. Its protein is CASSPFRYGLAGAGTDTQYF.

This clonotype was recorded at least ten times. The rearrangement uses TRBV27 and TRBJ1-6; TRBD1 aligns across 12 bases. The CDR3 length is 17 residues. Germline V CDR1 and CDR2: MNHEY, SMNVEV (reference sequence). V was pared by 0 bases and J by 11 bases, with 8 bases of the junction left unmatched. The CDR3 bases are TGTGCCAGCAGTTTATCGATCGGGACAGGGGGCAGGACACCCCTCCACTTT. As protein: CASSLSIGTGGRTPLHF.

Many counts were recorded for this clonotype. A read error may produce the germline difference seen at one junction end. V is TRBV7-2 and J is TRBJ2-1; D perhaps matches TRBD2 (5 bases). CDR1 and CDR2 (germline): SGHTA, FQGNSA. The length of the CDR3 is 11 residues. The CDR3, as DNA: TGTGCCAGCAGCTTAGTGCCAGGAGGAGTCTTC. It yields the protein CASSLVPGGVF.

This clonotype was seen at least ten times. The chain joins TRBV7-9 to TRBJ2-5; D gene uncertain. V dropped 5 bases and J dropped 5 bases, with 15 bases sitting between them. Germline V gene data show CDR1 as SEHNR and CDR2 as FQNEAQ (reference sequence). The CDR3 has 14 residues. Here the CDR3 reads CASSGRTVGETQYF. DNA for the CDR3: TGTGCCAGCAGCGGACGGACGGTCGGGGAGACCCAGTACTTC.

This clonotype was seen many times. The genes are TRBV12-3 or TRBV12-4 and TRBJ2-1; TRBD1 might be the D (5 bases). The CDR3 has 11 amino acids. With 7 bases removed from V and 8 bases from J, the gap between germline ends came to 9 bases. CDR3 sequence: CASTLGDEQFF. The CDR3 DNA is TGTGCCAGCACCTTAGGGGATGAGCAGTTCTTC.

This clonotype came up many times. This chain links TRBV12-3 or TRBV12-4 with TRBJ2-1; 10 bases fit TRBD2. Trimming removed 3 bases from V and 5 bases from J; junction bases left unmatched: 4. The CDR3 extends over 15 amino acids. The CDR3 nucleotides are TGTGCCAGCAGTTTGCTAGCGGGAGCAAACAATGAGCAGTTCTTC. Translating gives CASSLLAGANNEQFF.

In regard to this clonotype: This may be a read error, as it is one base from a much larger clone. This chain uses TRBV12-3 or TRBV12-4 with TRBJ2-2; D remains ambiguous. With 10 bases removed from V and 4 bases from J, the gap between germline ends came to 13 bases. This CDR3 contains 13 residues. The DNA of the CDR3 is TGTGCCAACACCGACGGCTTCACCGGGGAGCTGTTTTTT. Residues: CANTDGFTGELFF.

Ten or more counts support this clonotype. Sequence at one end of the junction differs from germline and may be a read error. The chain carries TRBV14 and TRBJ1-1; D is uncertain. The length of the CDR3 is 14 residues. Germline V gene sequence: CDR1 SGHDN, CDR2 FVKESK. The CDR3 sequence: CASSQGLGNSEAFF. DNA of the CDR3: TGTGCCAGCAGCCAAGGACTAGGGAACTCTGAAGCTTTCTTT.

The CDR3 loop is CASSLSGGGHAWNSPLHF. As DNA, the CDR3 is TGTGCCAGCAGTTTATCGGGGGGCGGACATGCTTGGAATTCACCCCTCCACTTT. This rearrangement joins TRBV27 to TRBJ1-6; a weak D match, TRBD1 (6 bases). The CDR3 spans 18 residues. The V end was cut by 0 bases, the J end by 7 bases, with 19 bases between. Germline V CDR1 and CDR2: MNHEY, SMNVEV (reference sequence).

This clonotype was seen ten or more times. The rearrangement links TRBV10-3 to TRBJ2-7; TRBD2 matches at 8 bases. V lost 10 bases and J lost 6; bases outside the gene matches: 14. CDR1 is ENHRY and CDR2 is SYGVKD in the germline V gene. This CDR3 is built from 14 residues. The CDR3 region has the DNA TGTGCCACTCGGGAGGGACTAGTGTCTCCCGAGCAGTACTTC. Translating it yields CATREGLVSPEQYF.

This clonotype appeared many times. The chain carries TRBV28 and TRBJ1-5; TRBD1 aligns across 10 bases. The CDR3 loop spans 15 amino acids. Germline V gene sequence: CDR1 MDHEN, CDR2 SYDVKM. Unmatched junction bases numbered 4, after V lost 3 bases and J lost 5 bases. CDR3 residues: CASSFRDRGDQPQHF. CDR3 in DNA: TGTGCCAGCAGTTTTCGGGACAGGGGTGATCAGCCCCAGCATTTT.

The table lists this clonotype with many counts. CDR3 sequence reads: CASSLADSGFEQFF. The CDR3, as DNA: TGCGCCAGCAGCTTGGCCGACAGTGGATTTGAGCAGTTCTTC. This rearrangement joins TRBV5-1 to TRBJ2-1; a weak D match, TRBD1 (5 bases). Germline CDR1 and CDR2: SGHRS and YFSETQ. This CDR3 is built from 14 residues. Trimming pared 0 bases from V and 9 bases from J, leaving 13 bases between.

In its sample, this clonotype was seen many times. The chain carries TRBV13 and TRBJ1-2; D is ambiguous. The V end was cut by 4 bases, the J end by 3 bases, with 15 bases between. This CDR3 is built from 15 residues. The germline V gene encodes CDR1 PRHDT and CDR2 FYEKMQ (reference sequence). The CDR3, as DNA: TGTGCCAGCAGCTCTGGCGAATCGAGTGACTATGGCTACACCTTC. As protein: CASSSGESSDYGYTF.

This clonotype has ten or more counts. V and J are TRBV6-2 or TRBV6-3 and TRBJ2-1, with 8 bases matching TRBD1. V trimming: 7 bases; J trimming: 10 bases; junction bases outside the gene matches: 15. There are 15 residues in the CDR3. The germline V gene has CDR1 MNHEY and CDR2 SVGEGT. CDR3 in amino acids: CASIQGQGIVWEQFF. As DNA, the CDR3 is TGTGCCAGCATCCAAGGACAGGGCATCGTCTGGGAGCAGTTCTTC.

This clonotype was counted ten times or more. This chain links TRBV5-1 with TRBJ2-1; 12 bases are a match to TRBD2. The CDR3 runs 15 residues. Germline CDR1 reads SGHRS; CDR2 reads YFSETQ. The V segment lost 4 bases and the J segment 6 bases; nucleotides outside the gene matches: 5. The CDR3 nucleotides are TGCGCCAGCAGCACGGGGACTAGCGGGCTCAATGAGCAGTTCTTC. Translated, it gives CASSTGTSGLNEQFF.

This clonotype was found many times. This chain connects TRBV6-5 to TRBJ1-1; D might be TRBD1 (6 bases). The V end lost 6 bases, the J end lost 10 bases, and 18 bases lay between the germline ends. The germline CDR1 and CDR2 sequences are MNHEY and SVGAGI. The CDR3 length is 13 residues. The CDR3 is CASSNRDTLLAFF. For the CDR3, the DNA is TGTGCCAGCAGCAACCGGGACACCCTGTTAGCTTTCTTT.

This clonotype was found many times. The chain is built from TRBV12-3 or TRBV12-4 and TRBJ1-4, with 10 positions matching TRBD1. This CDR3 comprises 14 residues. Germline trimming cut 6 bases from V and 8 bases from J; bases unmatched to any gene: 6. Written as DNA, the CDR3 is TGTGCCAGCAGCCGTCCGGGACAGGGGGAAAAACTGTTTTTT. Protein sequence: CASSRPGQGEKLFF.